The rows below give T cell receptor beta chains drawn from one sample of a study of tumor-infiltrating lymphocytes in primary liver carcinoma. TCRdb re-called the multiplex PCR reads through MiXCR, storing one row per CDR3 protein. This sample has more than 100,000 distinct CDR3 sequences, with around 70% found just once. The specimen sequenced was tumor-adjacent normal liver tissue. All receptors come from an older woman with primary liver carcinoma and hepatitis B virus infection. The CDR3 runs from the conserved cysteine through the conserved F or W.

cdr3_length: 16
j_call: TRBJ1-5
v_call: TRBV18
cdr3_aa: CDSSPRQGNSNQHQHF

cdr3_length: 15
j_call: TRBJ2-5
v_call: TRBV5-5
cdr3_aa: CASSLDRAGIETQYF

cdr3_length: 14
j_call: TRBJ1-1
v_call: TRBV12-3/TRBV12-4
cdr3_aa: CASSQPKMDTEAFF

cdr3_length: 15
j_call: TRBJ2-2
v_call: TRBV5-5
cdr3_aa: CASSLFVQSTGELFF

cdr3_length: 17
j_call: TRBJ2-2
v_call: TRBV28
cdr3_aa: CASSLGGLAGRTGELFF

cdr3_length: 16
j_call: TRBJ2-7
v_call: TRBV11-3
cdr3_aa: CASSRRDRDYSYEQYF

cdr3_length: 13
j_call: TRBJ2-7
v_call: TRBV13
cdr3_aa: CASSIRDTVEQYF

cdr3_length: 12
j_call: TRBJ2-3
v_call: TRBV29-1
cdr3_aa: CIVETGADKQYF

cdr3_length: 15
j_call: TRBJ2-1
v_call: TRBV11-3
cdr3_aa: CVSSPRGSGNNEQFF

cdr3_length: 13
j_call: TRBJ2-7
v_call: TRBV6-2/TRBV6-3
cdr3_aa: CASSRLRIYEQYF

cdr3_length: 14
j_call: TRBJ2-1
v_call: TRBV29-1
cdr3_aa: CSVLAGVTYSEQFF

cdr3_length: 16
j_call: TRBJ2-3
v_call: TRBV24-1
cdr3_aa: CATSDTGQGYPHTQYF

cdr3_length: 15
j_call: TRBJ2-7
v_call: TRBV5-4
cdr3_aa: CASSLGQSSAYEQYF

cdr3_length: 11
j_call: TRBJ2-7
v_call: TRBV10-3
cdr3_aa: CAISPGPKQYF

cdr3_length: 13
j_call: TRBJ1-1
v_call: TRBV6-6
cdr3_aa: CASSLTGRSEAFF

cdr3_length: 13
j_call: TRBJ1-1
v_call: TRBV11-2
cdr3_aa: CASSLRGGIEAFF

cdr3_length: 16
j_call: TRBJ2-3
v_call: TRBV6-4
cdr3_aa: CASSDVAGGSTDIQYF

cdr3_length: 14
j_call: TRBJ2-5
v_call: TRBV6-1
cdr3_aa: CPSSLTGGPETQYF

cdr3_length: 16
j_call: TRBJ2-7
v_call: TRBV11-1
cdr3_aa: CASSLNGAGRSYEQYF

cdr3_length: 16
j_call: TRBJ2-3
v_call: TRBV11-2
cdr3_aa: CASSLGLLGITDAQYF

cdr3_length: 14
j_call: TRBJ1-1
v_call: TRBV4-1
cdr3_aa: CTISQGAVNTEAFF

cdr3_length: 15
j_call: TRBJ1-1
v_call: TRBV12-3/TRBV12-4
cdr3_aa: CASSFGNTLNTEAFF

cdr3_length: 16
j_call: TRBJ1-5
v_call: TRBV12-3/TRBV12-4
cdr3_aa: CASSFSPQISNQPQHF

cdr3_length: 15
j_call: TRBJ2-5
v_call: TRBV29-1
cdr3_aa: CSVTTGVTVQETQYF

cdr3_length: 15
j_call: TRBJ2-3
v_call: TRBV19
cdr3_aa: CASSPRGASTDTQYF

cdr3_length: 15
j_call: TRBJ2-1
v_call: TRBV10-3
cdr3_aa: CTINLAGRSYNEQFF

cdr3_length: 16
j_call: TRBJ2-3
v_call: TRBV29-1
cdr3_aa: CSVDGTSIERRDTQYF

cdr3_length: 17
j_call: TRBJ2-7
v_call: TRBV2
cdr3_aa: CASSEIPESLHSYEQYF

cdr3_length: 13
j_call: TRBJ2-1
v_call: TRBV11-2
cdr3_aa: CASSPRQIETQFF

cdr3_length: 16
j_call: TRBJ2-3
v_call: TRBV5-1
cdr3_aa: CASSPRTNPSTDTQYF

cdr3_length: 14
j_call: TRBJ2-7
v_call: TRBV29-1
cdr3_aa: CNVEPPSGSGEQYF